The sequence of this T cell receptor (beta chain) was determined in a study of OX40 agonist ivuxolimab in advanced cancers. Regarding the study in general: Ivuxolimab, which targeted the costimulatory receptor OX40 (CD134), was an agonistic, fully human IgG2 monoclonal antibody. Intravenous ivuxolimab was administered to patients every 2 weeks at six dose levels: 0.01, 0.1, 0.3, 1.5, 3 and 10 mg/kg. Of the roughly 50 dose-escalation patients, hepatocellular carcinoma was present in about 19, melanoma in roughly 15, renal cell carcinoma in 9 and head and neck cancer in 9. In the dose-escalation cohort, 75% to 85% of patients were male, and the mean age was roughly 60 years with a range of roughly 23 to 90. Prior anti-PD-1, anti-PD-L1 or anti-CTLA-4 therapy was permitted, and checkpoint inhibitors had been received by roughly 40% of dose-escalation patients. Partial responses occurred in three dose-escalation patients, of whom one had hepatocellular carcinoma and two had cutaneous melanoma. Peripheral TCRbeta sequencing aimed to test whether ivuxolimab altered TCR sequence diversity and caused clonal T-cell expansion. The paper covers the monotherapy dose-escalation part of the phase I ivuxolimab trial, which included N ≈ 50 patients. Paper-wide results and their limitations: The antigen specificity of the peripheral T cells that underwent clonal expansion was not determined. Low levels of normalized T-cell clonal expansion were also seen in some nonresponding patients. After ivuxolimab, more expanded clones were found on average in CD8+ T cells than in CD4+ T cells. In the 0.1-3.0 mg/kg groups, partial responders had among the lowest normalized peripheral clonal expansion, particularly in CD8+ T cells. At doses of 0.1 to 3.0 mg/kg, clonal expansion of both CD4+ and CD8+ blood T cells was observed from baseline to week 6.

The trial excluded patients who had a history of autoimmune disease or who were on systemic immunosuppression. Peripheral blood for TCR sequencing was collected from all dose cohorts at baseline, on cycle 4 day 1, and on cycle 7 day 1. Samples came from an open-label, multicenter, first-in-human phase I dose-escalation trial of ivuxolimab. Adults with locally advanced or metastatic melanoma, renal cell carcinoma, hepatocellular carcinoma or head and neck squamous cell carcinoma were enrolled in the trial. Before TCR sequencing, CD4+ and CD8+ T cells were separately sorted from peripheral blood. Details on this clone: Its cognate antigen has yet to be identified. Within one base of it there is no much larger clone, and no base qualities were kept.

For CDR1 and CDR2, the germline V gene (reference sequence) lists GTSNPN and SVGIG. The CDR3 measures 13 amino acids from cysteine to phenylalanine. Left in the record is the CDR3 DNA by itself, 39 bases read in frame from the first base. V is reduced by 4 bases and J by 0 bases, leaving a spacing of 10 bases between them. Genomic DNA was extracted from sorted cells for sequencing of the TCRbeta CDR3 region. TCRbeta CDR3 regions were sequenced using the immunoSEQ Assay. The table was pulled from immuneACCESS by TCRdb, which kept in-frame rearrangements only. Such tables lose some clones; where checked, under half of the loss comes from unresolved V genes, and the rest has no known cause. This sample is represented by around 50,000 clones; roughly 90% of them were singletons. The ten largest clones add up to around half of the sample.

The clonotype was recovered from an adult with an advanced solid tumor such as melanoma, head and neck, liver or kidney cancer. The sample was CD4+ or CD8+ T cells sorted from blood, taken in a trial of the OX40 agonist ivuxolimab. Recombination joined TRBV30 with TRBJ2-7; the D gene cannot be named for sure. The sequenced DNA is TGTGCCTGGACTTTGGCAGACTCCTACGAGCAGTACTTC. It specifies CAWTLADSYEQYF. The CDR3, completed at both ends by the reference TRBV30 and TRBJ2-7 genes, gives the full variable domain SQTIHQWPATLVQPVGSPLSLECTVEGTSNPNLYWYRQAAGRGLQLLFYSVGIGQISSEVPQNLSASRPQDRQFILSSKKLLLSDSGFYLCAWTLADSYEQYFGPGTRLTVT.